This T cell receptor beta chain emerged from a study of cytomegalovirus exposure and HLA in healthy donors. The PCR contained 60 Vbeta and 13 Jbeta primers. The repertoire was sequenced with immunoSEQ multiplex PCR; TCRdb's copy has only in-frame clones and lacks some. The sample includes roughly 230,000 clones, around four fifths seen only once; the top ten take about 0.45%. Trimming took 3 bases from V and 2 from J; bases not matched to a gene: 12. CDR3 length: 16 amino acids. Germline assignment: CDR1 GTSNPN and CDR2 SVGIG (reference sequence). General observations from the study: A later analysis found most CMV-associated TCR beta chains apparently HLA-restricted. Reports showed the classifier diagnosing cytomegalovirus status with high specificity and sensitivity. As was reported, the HLA-A and HLA-B alleles of most subjects were accurately predicted from TCR beta sequences.

Worth noting for this clone: Its target is not known.

The sequenced sample was PBMCs. The chain has TRBV30 and TRBJ1-1; 7 bases are a match to TRBD1. The sequence came from a boy younger than 18 in good health and CMV-seronegative. The CDR3 loop reads CAWRGDRAWGNTEAFF. The CDR3 DNA is TGTGCCTGGAGGGGTGACAGGGCTTGGGGCAACACTGAAGCTTTCTTT.